This entry is about one T cell receptor (beta chain). From germline, CDR1 is ENHRY and CDR2 SYGVKD. Trimming at V came to 3 bases and at J to 5 bases, leaving 10 bases not matched to a gene. The CDR3 totals 17 residues. The data belong to a study of blood T cell repertoires in COVID-19. The repertoire was sequenced with immunoSEQ multiplex PCR; TCRdb's copy has only in-frame clones and lacks some. The table shows some 150,000 clones, with 65% to 85% occurring only once. Sequencing was carried out using peripheral blood. The rearrangement links TRBV10-3 to TRBJ2-7; 13 positions match TRBD2. This sequence was found in a man in his fifties or sixties with active or convalescent COVID-19. CDR3 bases: TGTGCCATCAGTGACCCCACTAGCGGGAGGGCCTTTGACGAGCAGTACTTC. This encodes CAISDPTSGRAFDEQYF.